The 21 T cell receptor beta chains below come from one sample, sequenced in a study of blood T cell repertoires in COVID-19. Data came from immunoSEQ multiplex PCR; TCRdb stores just in-frame clones and leaves some out. The sample carries 250,000 to 350,000 clones, nearly 90% recorded once. The sample consisted of PBMCs or T cells enriched from blood (not recorded which). Source of these receptors: a woman under 40 who had recovered from COVID-19.

Notes on this clone: The same CDR3 arises from other DNA sequences in this sample as well. This rearrangement joins TRBV7-9 to TRBJ1-4, with TRBD1 as a possible D gene (5 bases). Trimming shortened V by 2 bases and J by 5 bases, and 9 bases separated the two germline ends. CDR3 length: 14 amino acids. Per the germline V gene, CDR1 is SEHNR and CDR2 is FQNEAQ (reference sequence). CDR3 bases: TGTGCCAGCAGCTTAAGGCAGGGCAATGAAAAACTGTTTTTT. Its protein is CASSLRQGNEKLFF.

The CDR3 here is CASSPRDREAFF. The CDR3 nucleotides are TGTGCCAGCTCACCACGGGACAGGGAAGCTTTCTTT. The chain employs TRBV18 and TRBJ1-1; TRBD1 agrees at 8 bases. After removal of 1 base from V and 8 bases from J, the junction contained 0 bases not matched to a gene. Looked up from germline, CDR1 is KGHSH and CDR2 is LQKENI. This CDR3 is 12 amino acids long.

The chain carries TRBV4-1 and TRBJ2-3, with no clear D. Trimming took 2 bases from V and 2 from J, leaving 14 bases between them. The germline V gene encodes CDR1 MGHRA and CDR2 YSYEKL. The CDR3 covers 16 residues. The CDR3: CASSQPPGGFTDTQYF. The CDR3, as DNA: TGCGCCAGCAGCCAACCCCCGGGTGGGTTCACAGATACGCAGTATTTT.

In its sample, this clone was seen once. The J gene is TRBJ2-7, the V gene TRBV7-2; 8 nucleotides align to TRBD2. CDR1 and CDR2 from the germline V gene are SGHTA and FQGNSA. This CDR3 is built from 13 residues. J was trimmed by 6 bases and V by 4 bases; bases with no gene match: 5. Written as DNA, the CDR3 is TGTGCCAGCAGCTGGAGCGCGGGGGGCGAGCAGTACTTC. This gives the protein CASSWSAGGEQYF.

V gene TRBV10-1 combines with J gene TRBJ1-1; D is perhaps TRBD1 (6 bases). Trimming cost V 6 bases and J 1 base, with 9 bases left between them. This CDR3 has 13 residues. CDR1 and CDR2 (germline): WNHNN, SYGVQD (reference sequence). CDR3 sequence (DNA): TGCGCCAGCAGGGACAGCAAGAACACTGAAGCTTTCTTT. It yields the protein CASRDSKNTEAFF.

The chain combines TRBV9 with TRBJ1-1; TRBD1 might be the D (5 bases). With 4 bases removed from V and 1 base from J, the gap between germline ends came to 11 bases. Germline CDR1 reads SGDLS; CDR2 reads YYNGEE. The CDR3 spans 14 residues. The CDR3 spells CASSSRVGNTEAFF. The DNA for the CDR3 is TGTGCCAGCAGCTCCAGGGTGGGGAACACTGAAGCTTTCTTT.

The CDR3 is CAISEPTTTGDDYGYTF. For the CDR3, the DNA is TGTGCCATCAGTGAGCCCACTACTACAGGGGACGACTATGGCTACACCTTC. This rearrangement joins TRBV10-3 to TRBJ1-2; 7 bases map to TRBD1. V lost 2 bases to trimming and J lost 3 bases; unmatched junction nucleotides: 12. This CDR3 has 17 residues. Germline V gene data show CDR1 as ENHRY and CDR2 as SYGVKD.

The J gene is TRBJ1-2, the V gene TRBV19; maybe TRBD1 (6 bases). V was clipped by 2 bases and J by 3 bases, with 16 bases between them. Germline CDR1 LNHDA, CDR2 SQIVND (reference sequence). The CDR3 spans 16 residues. As DNA, the CDR3 is TGTGCCAGTAGTATAACAGGGCCCACGCCTTACTATGGCTACACCTTC. Its protein is CASSITGPTPYYGYTF.

There are a few counts of this clone. The chain is built from TRBV5-4 and TRBJ1-6; D is possibly TRBD1 (6 bases). CDR3 length: 12 residues. V was pared by 4 bases and J by 13 bases, with 12 bases between. Germline CDR1 SGHNT, CDR2 YYREEE (reference sequence). For the CDR3, the DNA is TGTGCCAGCAGCACCCCACAGGGTCCCCTCCACTTT. Translating it yields CASSTPQGPLHF.

This clone was seen a few times. The chain carries TRBV6-5 and TRBJ1-5; D call uncertain. The CDR3 totals 12 residues. Trimming removed 6 bases at V and 6 bases at J, with 9 bases between. CDR1 is MNHEY and CDR2 is SVGAGI in the germline V gene. CDR3 residues: CASREPAQPQHF. The CDR3, as DNA: TGTGCCAGCAGGGAGCCGGCTCAGCCCCAGCATTTT.

This clone was detected a few times. The genes are TRBV3-1 (or the pseudogene TRBV3-2) and TRBJ2-2, with D tentatively TRBD2 (5 bases). Germline V gene data show CDR1 as LGHDT and CDR2 as YNNKEL (reference sequence). The CDR3 length is 13 residues. V was clipped by 5 bases and J by 5 bases, with 9 bases between them. In DNA, the CDR3 is TGTGCCAGCAGCTCCCGACTAACCGGGGAGCTGTTTTTT. Protein product: CASSSRLTGELFF.

This clone was observed a handful of times. This chain links TRBV2 with TRBJ1-6; 8 bases are shared with TRBD1. The germline gives CDR1 SNHLY, CDR2 FYNNEI. With V trimmed by 6 bases and J by 5 bases, 6 bases remained unmatched. The CDR3 covers 15 residues. Here the CDR3 reads CASSVGQANNSPLHF. CDR3 sequence (DNA): TGTGCCAGCAGCGTGGGACAGGCAAATAATTCACCCCTCCACTTT.

The J gene is TRBJ1-5, the V gene TRBV7-9, with 8 nucleotides matching TRBD1. From germline, CDR1 is SEHNR and CDR2 FQNEAQ (reference sequence). The trim removed 1 base at V and 5 bases at J, leaving 4 bases unmatched. This CDR3 has 15 residues. CDR3 region: CASSLVGQGYQPQHF. CDR3 DNA: TGTGCCAGCAGCTTAGTCGGACAGGGTTATCAGCCCCAGCATTTT.

The chain uses TRBV2 and TRBJ1-5, with 7 bases matching TRBD1. J gave up 5 bases and V 7 bases, and 8 bases lay outside the gene matches. Germline V CDR1 and CDR2: SNHLY, FYNNEI. The CDR3 extends over 14 amino acids. The CDR3, as DNA: TGTGCCAGCACCCGCAGGGGGTCCGATCAGCCCCAGCATTTT. Amino acids: CASTRRGSDQPQHF. The complete variable domain, with remaining parts taken from reference TRBV2 and TRBJ1-5, reads EPEVTQTPSHQVTQMGQEVILRCVPISNHLYFYWYRQILGQKVEFLVSFYNNEISEKSEIFDDQFSVERPDGSNFTLKIRSTKLEDSAMYFCASTRRGSDQPQHFGDGTRLSIL.

This rearrangement joins TRBV5-6 to TRBJ2-2, with 8 bases lining up with TRBD1. Germline V gives CDR1 SGHDT, CDR2 YYEEEE. Trimming took 2 bases from V and 3 from J; bases not matched to a gene: 12. This CDR3 is built from 18 residues. The CDR3 loop reads CASSFWTGSEGDTGELFF. CDR3 nucleotide sequence: TGTGCCAGCAGCTTCTGGACAGGGAGTGAGGGGGACACCGGGGAGCTGTTTTTT. Full variable domain (missing parts from reference TRBV5-6 and TRBJ2-2): DAGVTQSPTHLIKTRGQQVTLRCSPKSGHDTVSWYQQALGQGPQFIFQYYEEEERQRGNFPDRFSGHQFPNYSSELNVNALLLGDSALYLCASSFWTGSEGDTGELFFGEGSRLTVL.

J is TRBJ1-3 and V is TRBV6-5; perhaps TRBD1 as D (6 bases). Germline-derived CDR1 and CDR2 are MNHEY and SVGAGI. The ends were cut back, 5 bases at V and 0 bases at J, with 11 bases in the middle. This CDR3 comprises 15 residues. CDR3 in amino acids: CASSTTGSSGNTIYF. CDR3 nucleotides: TGTGCCAGCAGTACCACAGGGAGCTCTGGAAACACCATATATTTT.

This chain uses TRBV30 with TRBJ1-6, with D hard to call. CDR1 and CDR2 from the germline V gene are GTSNPN and SVGIG (reference sequence). CDR3 length: 12 residues. Trimming cost V 5 bases and J 10 bases, with 12 bases left between them. The CDR3 spells CAWCPGRSPLHF. CDR3 in DNA: TGTGCCTGGTGCCCGGGTCGGTCACCCCTCCACTTT.

The V and J genes are TRBV6-2 or TRBV6-3 and TRBJ2-1, with 8 bases identical to TRBD1. The CDR3 extends over 15 amino acids. With V trimmed by 6 bases and J by 3 bases, 7 bases remained unmatched. The germline CDR1 and CDR2 sequences are MNHEY and SVGEGT. CDR3 protein: CASSPTGESYNEQFF. The CDR3 region has the DNA TGTGCCAGCAGCCCGACAGGGGAGAGCTACAATGAGCAGTTCTTC.

The chain is built from TRBV27 and TRBJ1-1, with TRBD1 as a possible D gene (5 bases). The length of the CDR3 is 15 residues. Trimming pared 9 bases from V and 10 bases from J, leaving 27 bases between. Germline-derived CDR1 and CDR2 are MNHEY and SMNVEV (reference sequence). The CDR3 loop is CARQLRGAPSWGAFF. The DNA of the CDR3 is TGTGCCAGGCAGCTGCGGGGCGCACCGTCATGGGGAGCTTTCTTT.

This rearrangement joins TRBV10-3 to TRBJ2-5; 10 bases agree with TRBD1. Germline CDR1 reads ENHRY; CDR2 reads SYGVKD. This CDR3 comprises 18 residues. V was clipped by 3 bases and J by 4 bases; unmatched bases: 14. CDR3 DNA sequence: TGTGCCATCAGTGACCGACGGCCGTCGACAGGGGGCCTAGAGACCCAGTACTTC. Amino acid sequence: CAISDRRPSTGGLETQYF.

This chain joins TRBV19 and TRBJ2-1, with 7 bases aligning to TRBD1. The ends lost 5 bases at V and 3 bases at J; junction bases unmatched: 10. This CDR3 has 16 residues. In germline, CDR1 is LNHDA, CDR2 SQIVND (reference sequence). CDR3 sequence (DNA): TGTGCCAGTAGTCCCTACCGACAGGGCTTCTACAATGAGCAGTTCTTC. This gives the protein CASSPYRQGFYNEQFF.